The 22 T cell receptor beta chains below all came from one sample that was sequenced in a study of Ad26.COV2.S vaccination and SARS-CoV-2 variants. Produced via immunoSEQ multiplex PCR; TCRdb's table is partial and in-frame only. The sample has around 450,000 clones, roughly 90% seen once. The treatment: 15 to 20 received Ad26.COV2.S at low or high dose, single or two shots; several received placebo; per-sample allocation not given. Following the first vaccine or placebo injection, samples were taken on day 63. Sequencing used peripheral blood, obtained in a trial of Ad26.COV2.S vaccine versus placebo. These receptor sequences come from a person aged 18 to 65 who received the Ad26.COV2.S COVID-19 vaccine or a placebo.

This rearrangement joins TRBV24-1 to TRBJ2-1, with 10 bases that match TRBD2. Unmatched junction bases numbered 8, after V lost 5 bases and J lost 5 bases. Looked up from germline, CDR1 is KGHDR and CDR2 is SFDVKD. CDR3 size: 16 residues. The CDR3 spells CATSGVAGGDHNEQFF. The CDR3 nucleotides are TGTGCCACCAGTGGGGTAGCGGGAGGCGATCACAATGAGCAGTTCTTC.

The chain employs TRBV15 and TRBJ1-1; unclear D gene. There are 14 residues in the CDR3. Germline CDR1 reads LNHNV; CDR2 reads YYDKDF (reference sequence). Trimming removed 3 bases from V and 4 bases from J, with 12 bases in between. The CDR3 is CATSRERVGTEAFF. The DNA of the CDR3 is TGTGCCACCAGCAGGGAAAGGGTAGGCACTGAAGCTTTCTTT. The complete variable domain, with remaining parts taken from reference TRBV15 and TRBJ1-1, reads DAMVIQNPRYQVTQFGKPVTLSCSQTLNHNVMYWYQQKSSQAPKLLFHYYDKDFNNEADTPDNFQSRRPNTSFCFLDIRSPGLGDTAMYLCATSRERVGTEAFFGQGTRLTVV.

The chain joins TRBV12-5 to TRBJ2-7; no clear D. Trimming took off 2 bases at V and 0 bases at J, with 11 bases between the two ends. There are 15 residues in the CDR3. Germline-derived CDR1 and CDR2 are LGHNT and FRNRAP. The DNA for the CDR3 is TGTGCTAGTGGTTTGTTTTTAGGATACTCCTACGAGCAGTACTTC. Translating gives CASGLFLGYSYEQYF.

The J gene is TRBJ2-1, the V gene TRBV6-5, with unresolved D. V lost 3 bases to trimming and J lost 6 bases, with 6 bases between them. The CDR3 loop spans 12 amino acids. Looked up from germline, CDR1 is MNHEY and CDR2 is SVGAGI. CDR3 amino acids: CASSYNSNEQFF. In nucleotides, the CDR3 is TGTGCCAGCAGTTATAATAGCAATGAGCAGTTCTTC.

This clone was seen only a few times. The genes are TRBV19 and TRBJ1-1; D gene uncertain. The CDR3 is 15 residues long. Germline V gene sequence: CDR1 LNHDA, CDR2 SQIVND (reference sequence). Trimming cost V 3 bases and J 1 base, with 12 bases left between them. Here the CDR3 DNA reads TGTGCCAGTAGTATCCCTTCAGGTCAGAACACTGAAGCTTTCTTT. It translates to CASSIPSGQNTEAFF.

This sequence joins TRBV14 and TRBJ1-1; D may be TRBD1 (5 bases). This CDR3 is built from 16 residues. With 0 bases removed from V and 0 bases from J, the gap between germline ends came to 11 bases. Germline CDR1 is SGHDN and CDR2 is FVKESK. The CDR3 protein is CASSQDMGRVNTEAFF. The CDR3 region has the DNA TGTGCCAGCAGCCAAGATATGGGACGTGTGAACACTGAAGCTTTCTTT.

The chain has TRBV6-2 or TRBV6-3 and TRBJ1-2; D is uncertain. The V end was cut by 3 bases, the J end by 2 bases, with 7 bases between. The CDR3 spans 13 residues. Germline assignment: CDR1 MNHEY and CDR2 SVGEGT. The CDR3 bases are TGTGCCAGCAGTTATGATACAAACTATGGCTACACCTTC. It yields the protein CASSYDTNYGYTF.

In this sample, this clone turned up a few times. V usage is TRBV30 and J usage is TRBJ1-2; D is unresolved. There are 10 residues in the CDR3. V was trimmed by 7 bases and J by 3 bases, leaving 6 bases between them. Germline-derived CDR1 and CDR2 are GTSNPN and SVGIG (reference sequence). CDR3 residues: CASGDYGYTF. DNA for the CDR3: TGTGCCTCCGGAGACTATGGCTACACCTTC.

This chain links TRBV27 with TRBJ2-7, with D possibly being TRBD1 (5 bases). V was clipped by 5 bases and J by 6 bases, with 11 bases between them. CDR3 length equals 12 residues. Germline values: CDR1 MNHEY, CDR2 SMNVEV (reference sequence). The CDR3 region has the DNA TGTGCCAGCAGTCGGCACGACAGCGAGCAGTACTTC. This gives the protein CASSRHDSEQYF.

This clone was detected a few times. Other nucleotide sequences from this sample produce the same CDR3. The chain carries TRBV3-1 (or the pseudogene TRBV3-2) and TRBJ2-1, with 14 bases lining up with TRBD2. This CDR3 region has 16 residues. Trimming took 4 bases from V and 4 from J; bases not matched to a gene: 3. CDR1 is LGHDT, CDR2 YNNKEL, per germline (reference sequence). This chain's CDR3 is CASSRGLAGGYNEQFF. CDR3 nucleotides: TGTGCCAGCAGCCGCGGACTAGCGGGAGGATACAATGAGCAGTTCTTC.

This clone was seen only once. The chain has TRBV4-3 and TRBJ2-7; 7 bases align to TRBD1. V was pared by 1 base and J by 3 bases, with 6 bases of the junction left unmatched. This CDR3 comprises 15 residues. Germline CDR1 reads LGHNA; CDR2 reads YSLEER. The CDR3 sequence: CASSQGGDSFYEQYF. The DNA for the CDR3 is TGCGCCAGCAGCCAAGGAGGGGACAGCTTCTACGAGCAGTACTTC.

The chain employs TRBV7-2 and TRBJ1-5, with no clear D. Germline CDR1 and CDR2: SGHTA and FQGNSA. This CDR3 is 13 amino acids long. V was clipped by 5 bases and J by 11 bases, with 16 bases between them. CDR3 nucleotide sequence: TGTGCCAGCAGCCGGACCCCTACGGGGACCCAGCATTTT. This codes for CASSRTPTGTQHF.

The rearrangement uses TRBV5-1 and TRBJ2-7; D not certain. V lost 0 bases and J lost 4, with 14 bases in between. The CDR3 covers 15 residues. CDR1 is SGHRS and CDR2 is YFSETQ in the germline V gene. The CDR3 sequence: CASSLVNFSPYEQYF. CDR3 nucleotide sequence: TGCGCCAGCAGCTTGGTGAACTTCTCCCCTTACGAGCAGTACTTC.

The DNA for the CDR3 is TGTGCCAGCAGTGAAACTGGTGGGCGTAACAATGAGCAGTTCTTC. This gives the protein CASSETGGRNNEQFF. The V gene is TRBV6-4, the J gene TRBJ2-1; the D is unclear. V lost 3 bases and J lost 5, with 14 bases in between. The CDR3 runs to 15 residues. The germline gives CDR1 MRHNA, CDR2 SNTAGT.

V is TRBV7-9 and J is TRBJ2-5, with 7 positions matching TRBD2. Per germline, CDR1 SEHNR and CDR2 FQNEAQ (reference sequence). The V segment lost 11 bases and the J segment 3 bases; nucleotides outside the gene matches: 6. The CDR3 spans 12 residues. The CDR3 reads CAETSLKETQYF. CDR3 sequence (DNA): TGTGCCGAGACTAGCCTGAAAGAGACCCAGTACTTC.

This clone has a single count. The CDR3 bases are TGTGCCAGTAGTGCGTACCGGGACAGGGATAATCCCCTCCACTTT. Translating gives CASSAYRDRDNPLHF. The rearrangement uses TRBV19 and TRBJ1-6; TRBD1 aligns across 9 bases. The trim removed 5 bases at V and 13 bases at J, leaving 12 bases unmatched. Germline assignment: CDR1 LNHDA and CDR2 SQIVND (reference sequence). The CDR3 loop spans 15 amino acids.

The V and J genes are TRBV18 and TRBJ1-1; D is ambiguous. CDR3 length: 12 amino acids. Looked up from germline, CDR1 is KGHSH and CDR2 is LQKENI. V was pared by 3 bases and J by 4 bases, with 6 bases between. CDR3 loop: CASSPWSTEAFF. CDR3 nucleotide sequence: TGTGCCAGCTCACCGTGGAGCACTGAAGCTTTCTTT. The complete variable domain, with remaining parts taken from reference TRBV18 and TRBJ1-1, reads NAGVMQNPRHLVRRRGQEARLRCSPMKGHSHVYWYRQLPEEGLKFMVYLQKENIIDESGMPKERFSAEFPKEGPSILRIQQVVRGDSAAYFCASSPWSTEAFFGQGTRLTVV.

This clone has a single count. The chain joins TRBV5-8 to TRBJ2-5; D gene uncertain. V was cut by 1 base and J by 1 base, with 11 bases left in between. Germline-derived CDR1 and CDR2 are SGHTS and YDEGEE. There are 15 residues in the CDR3. The CDR3 protein is CASSLRFSSQETQYF. Written as DNA, the CDR3 is TGTGCCAGCAGCTTGCGCTTTTCTAGCCAAGAGACCCAGTACTTC.

J is TRBJ2-2 and V is TRBV12-3 or TRBV12-4; either TRBD1 or TRBD2 may supply D (5 bases each). CDR3 length: 13 residues. Trimming took off 4 bases at V and 6 bases at J, with 9 bases between the two ends. The CDR3 loop reads CASSWGFSGELFF. The CDR3 DNA follows: TGTGCCAGCAGTTGGGGGTTCTCCGGGGAGCTGTTTTTT.

The chain uses TRBV28 and TRBJ1-2, with TRBD1 matching 11 bases. The CDR3 extends over 15 amino acids. Germline CDR1 is MDHEN and CDR2 is SYDVKM. Trimming cost V 3 bases and J 2 bases; bases outside gene matches: 2. CDR3 sequence reads: CASSLGDRGNYGYTF. The CDR3 DNA sequence: TGTGCCAGCAGTTTGGGGGACAGGGGGAACTATGGCTACACCTTC.

The chain employs TRBV6-2 or TRBV6-3 and TRBJ1-1, with TRBD1 as a possible D gene (5 bases). The CDR3 runs to 14 residues. Germline CDR1 and CDR2: MNHEY and SVGEGT. V lost 5 bases, J lost 1 base, and 11 bases lay in between. DNA of the CDR3: TGTGCCAGCAGTCACAGGTCCCGGAACACTGAAGCTTTCTTT. Amino acid sequence: CASSHRSRNTEAFF.

The V gene is TRBV7-6, the J gene TRBJ1-1, with 9 bases lining up with TRBD1. CDR3 length: 12 amino acids. The V gene's germline CDR1 is SGHVS and CDR2 FNYEAQ. Trimming took 6 bases from V and 11 from J; bases not matched to a gene: 7. The CDR3 bases are TGTGCCAGCAGTTCACAGGGGGCTGGGGCTTTCTTT. As protein: CASSSQGAGAFF.